This T cell receptor (beta chain) originates from a study of early T cells in non-severe SARS-CoV-2 infection. Each cDNA molecule carried a unique molecular identifier. MiXCR was run by TCRdb on the 5' RACE reads, yielding one entry per CDR3 protein. This sample has around 37,000 distinct CDR3 sequences, with 9% found just once. This clonotype was counted between two and nine times. Sequences were obtained from whole blood. This clonotype was obtained from an adult who was a healthcare worker with PCR-confirmed SARS-CoV-2 infection or an uninfected control (not recorded which).

The CDR3 DNA is TGTGCCACCACCAAACCGGGACAGGGGATCGTGACCCAGTACTTC. It specifies CATTKPGQGIVTQYF. The rearrangement uses TRBV24-1 and TRBJ2-5; 10 bases align to TRBD1. There are 15 residues in the CDR3. Germline V gene lookup returns CDR1 KGHDR and CDR2 SFDVKD. V trimming: 8 bases; J trimming: 7 bases; junction bases outside the gene matches: 12.